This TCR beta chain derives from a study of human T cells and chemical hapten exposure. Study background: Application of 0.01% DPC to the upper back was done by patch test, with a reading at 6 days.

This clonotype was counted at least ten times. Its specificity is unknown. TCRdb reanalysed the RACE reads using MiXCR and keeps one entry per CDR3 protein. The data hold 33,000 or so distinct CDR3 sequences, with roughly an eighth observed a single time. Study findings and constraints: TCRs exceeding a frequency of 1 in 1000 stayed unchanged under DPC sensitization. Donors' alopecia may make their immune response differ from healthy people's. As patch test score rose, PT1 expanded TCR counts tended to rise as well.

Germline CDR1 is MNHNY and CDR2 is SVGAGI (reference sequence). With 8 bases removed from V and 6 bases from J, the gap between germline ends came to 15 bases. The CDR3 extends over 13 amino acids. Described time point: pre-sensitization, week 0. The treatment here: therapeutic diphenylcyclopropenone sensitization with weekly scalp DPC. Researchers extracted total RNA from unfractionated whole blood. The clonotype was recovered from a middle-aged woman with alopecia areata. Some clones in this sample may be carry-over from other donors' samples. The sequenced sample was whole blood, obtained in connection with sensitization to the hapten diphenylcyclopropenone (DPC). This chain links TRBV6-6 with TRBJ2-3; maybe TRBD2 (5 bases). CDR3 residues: CASATSFGDTQYF. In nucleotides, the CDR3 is TGTGCCAGCGCAACTAGTTTCGGTGATACGCAGTATTTT.